The TCR beta chain described here comes from a study of T cells after yellow fever vaccination. Notes on the study in general: The study re-detected most primary-vaccination clones after the booster (approximately 96% CD4, around 90% CD8). Sorted repertoires could include abundant contaminating clonotypes from bulk cells. Weaker, the secondary response peaked sooner, at day 5 versus 15. Only a minor proportion of clonotypes was detected across both CD4 and CD8 compartments.

V lost 2 bases and J lost 7, with 9 bases in between. The CDR3 consists of 13 residues. Germline V gives CDR1 SGHDN, CDR2 FVKESK. TCRdb processed the 5' RACE reads anew with MiXCR; each CDR3 protein has one entry. Of roughly 32,000 distinct CDR3 sequences listed, approximately 4.7% are singletons. This clonotype was observed at least ten times. Its antigen remains unknown. V usage is TRBV14 and J usage is TRBJ1-5; no clear D. The TCR sequence derives from a man younger than 45 who received the YFV17D yellow fever vaccine. Material: CD8+ T cells sorted from PBMCs, obtained 5 days after the yellow fever booster vaccination. This chain's CDR3 is CASSQRREQPQHF. CDR3 bases: TGTGCCAGCAGCCAAAGGAGGGAACAGCCCCAGCATTTT.